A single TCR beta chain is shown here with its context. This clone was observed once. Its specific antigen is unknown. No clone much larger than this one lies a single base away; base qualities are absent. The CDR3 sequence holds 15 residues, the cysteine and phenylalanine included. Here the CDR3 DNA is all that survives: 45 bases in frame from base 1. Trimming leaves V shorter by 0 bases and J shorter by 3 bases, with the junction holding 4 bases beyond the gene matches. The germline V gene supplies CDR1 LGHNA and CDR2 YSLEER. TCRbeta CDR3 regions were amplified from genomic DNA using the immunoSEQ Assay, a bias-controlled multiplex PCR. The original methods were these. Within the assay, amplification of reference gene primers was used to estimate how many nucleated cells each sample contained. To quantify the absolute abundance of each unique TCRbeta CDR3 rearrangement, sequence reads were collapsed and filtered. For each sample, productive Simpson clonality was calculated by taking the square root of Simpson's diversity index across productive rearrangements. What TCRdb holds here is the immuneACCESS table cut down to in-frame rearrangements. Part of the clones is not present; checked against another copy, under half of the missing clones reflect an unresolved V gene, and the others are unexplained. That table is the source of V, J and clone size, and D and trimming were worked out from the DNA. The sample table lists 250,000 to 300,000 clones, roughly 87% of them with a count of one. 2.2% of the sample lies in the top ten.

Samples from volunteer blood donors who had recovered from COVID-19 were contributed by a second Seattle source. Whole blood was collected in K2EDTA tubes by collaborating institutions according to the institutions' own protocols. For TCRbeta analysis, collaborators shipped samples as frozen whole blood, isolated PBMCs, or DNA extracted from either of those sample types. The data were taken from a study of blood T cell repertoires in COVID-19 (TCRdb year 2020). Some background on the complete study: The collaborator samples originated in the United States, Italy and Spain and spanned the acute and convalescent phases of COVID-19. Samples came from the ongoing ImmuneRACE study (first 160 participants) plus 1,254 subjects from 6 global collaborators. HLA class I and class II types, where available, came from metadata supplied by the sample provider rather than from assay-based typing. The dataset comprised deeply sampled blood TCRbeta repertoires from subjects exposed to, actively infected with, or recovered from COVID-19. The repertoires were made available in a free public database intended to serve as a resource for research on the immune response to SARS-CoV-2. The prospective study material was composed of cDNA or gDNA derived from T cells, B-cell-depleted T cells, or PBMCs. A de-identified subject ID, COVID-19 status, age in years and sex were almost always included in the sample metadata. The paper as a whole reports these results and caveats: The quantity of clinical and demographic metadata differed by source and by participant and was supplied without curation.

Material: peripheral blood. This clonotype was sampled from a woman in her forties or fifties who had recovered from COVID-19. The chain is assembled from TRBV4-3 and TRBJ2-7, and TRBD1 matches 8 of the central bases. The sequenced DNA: TGCGCCAGCAGCCAAGACGCTGGACAGGGCTACGAGCAGTACTTC. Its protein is CASSQDAGQGYEQYF.